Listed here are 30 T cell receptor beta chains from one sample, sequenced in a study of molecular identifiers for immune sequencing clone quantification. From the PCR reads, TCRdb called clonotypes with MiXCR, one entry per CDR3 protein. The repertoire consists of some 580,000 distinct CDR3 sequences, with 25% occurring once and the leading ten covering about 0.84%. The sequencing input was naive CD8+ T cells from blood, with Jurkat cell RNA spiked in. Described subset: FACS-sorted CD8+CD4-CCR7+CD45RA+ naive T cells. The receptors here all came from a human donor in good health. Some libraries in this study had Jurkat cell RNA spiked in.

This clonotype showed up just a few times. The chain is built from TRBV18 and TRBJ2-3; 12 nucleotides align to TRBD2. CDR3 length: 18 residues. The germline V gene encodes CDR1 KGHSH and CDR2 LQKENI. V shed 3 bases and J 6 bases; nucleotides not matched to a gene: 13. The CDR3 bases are TGTGCCAGCTCACCCTCGGCTAGCGGGGGGGCCATCTTTGATACGCAGTATTTT. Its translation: CASSPSASGGAIFDTQYF.

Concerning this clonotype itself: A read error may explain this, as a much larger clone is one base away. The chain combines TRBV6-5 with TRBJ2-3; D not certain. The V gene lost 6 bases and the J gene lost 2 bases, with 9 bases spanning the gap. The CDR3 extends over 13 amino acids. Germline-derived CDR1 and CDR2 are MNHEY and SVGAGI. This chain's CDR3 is CASSAINTDTQYF. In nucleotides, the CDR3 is TGTGCCAGCAGCGCCATTAACACAGATACGCAGTATTTT.

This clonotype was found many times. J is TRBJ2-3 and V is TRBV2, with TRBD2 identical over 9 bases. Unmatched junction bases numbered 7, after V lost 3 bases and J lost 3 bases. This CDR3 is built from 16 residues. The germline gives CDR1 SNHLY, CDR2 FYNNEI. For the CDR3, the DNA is TGTGCCAGCAGTGAGGGTAGCGGGGGCGTGACAGATACGCAGTATTTT. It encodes CASSEGSGGVTDTQYF.

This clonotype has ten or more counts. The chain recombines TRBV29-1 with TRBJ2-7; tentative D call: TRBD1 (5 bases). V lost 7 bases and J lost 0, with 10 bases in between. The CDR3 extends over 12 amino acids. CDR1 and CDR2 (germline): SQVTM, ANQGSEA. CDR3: CSAVTASYEQYF. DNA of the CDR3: TGCAGCGCCGTGACAGCCTCCTACGAGCAGTACTTC.

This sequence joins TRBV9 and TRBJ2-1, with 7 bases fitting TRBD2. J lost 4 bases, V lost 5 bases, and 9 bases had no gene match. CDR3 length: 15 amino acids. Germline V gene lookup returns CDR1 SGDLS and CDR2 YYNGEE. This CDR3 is CASSFRSGLYNEQFF. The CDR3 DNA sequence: TGTGCCAGCAGTTTTCGTAGCGGGCTGTACAATGAGCAGTTCTTC.

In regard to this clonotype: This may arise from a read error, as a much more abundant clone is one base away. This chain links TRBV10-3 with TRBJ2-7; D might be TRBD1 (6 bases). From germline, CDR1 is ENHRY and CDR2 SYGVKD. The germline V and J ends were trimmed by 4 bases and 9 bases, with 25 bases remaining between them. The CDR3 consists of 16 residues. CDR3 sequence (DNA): TGTGCCATCAGTGTTCCCCGGAAGGGTGGGGGCAACGCGCAGTACTTC. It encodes CAISVPRKGGGNAQYF.

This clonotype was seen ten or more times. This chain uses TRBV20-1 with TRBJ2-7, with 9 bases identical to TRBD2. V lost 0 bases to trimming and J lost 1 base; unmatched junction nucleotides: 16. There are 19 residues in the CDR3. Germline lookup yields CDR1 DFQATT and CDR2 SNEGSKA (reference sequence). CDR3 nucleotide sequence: TGCAGTGCTAGAGATTGGAGCGGTAAAAGCGGGGGGCTATCCTACGAGCAGTACTTC. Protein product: CSARDWSGKSGGLSYEQYF.

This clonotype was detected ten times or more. CDR3 sequence: CASSLLPNAEAFF. The CDR3, as DNA: TGTGCCAGCAGCTTGTTACCTAACGCTGAAGCTTTCTTT. The chain uses TRBV7-9 and TRBJ1-1; no clear D gene. Per germline, CDR1 SEHNR and CDR2 FQNEAQ (reference sequence). The V end lost 3 bases, the J end lost 6 bases, and 11 bases lay between the germline ends. CDR3 length: 13 residues.

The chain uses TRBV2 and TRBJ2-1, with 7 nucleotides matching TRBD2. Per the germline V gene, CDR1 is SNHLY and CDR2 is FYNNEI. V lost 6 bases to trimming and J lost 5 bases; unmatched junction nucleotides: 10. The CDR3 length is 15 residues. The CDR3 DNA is TGTGCCAGCAGCCCCCCGGGACTACCCCACAATGAGCAGTTCTTC. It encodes CASSPPGLPHNEQFF.

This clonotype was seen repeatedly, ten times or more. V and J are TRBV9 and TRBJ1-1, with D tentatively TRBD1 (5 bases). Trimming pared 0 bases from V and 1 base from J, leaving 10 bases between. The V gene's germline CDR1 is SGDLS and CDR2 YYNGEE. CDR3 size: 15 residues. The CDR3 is CASSVAGTENTEAFF. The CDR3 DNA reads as TGTGCCAGCAGCGTAGCCGGGACGGAGAACACTGAAGCTTTCTTT. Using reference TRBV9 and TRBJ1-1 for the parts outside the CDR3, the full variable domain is DSGVTQTPKHLITATGQRVTLRCSPRSGDLSVYWYQQSLDQGLQFLIQYYNGEERAKGNILERFSAQQFPDLHSELNLSSLELGDSALYFCASSVAGTENTEAFFGQGTRLTVV.

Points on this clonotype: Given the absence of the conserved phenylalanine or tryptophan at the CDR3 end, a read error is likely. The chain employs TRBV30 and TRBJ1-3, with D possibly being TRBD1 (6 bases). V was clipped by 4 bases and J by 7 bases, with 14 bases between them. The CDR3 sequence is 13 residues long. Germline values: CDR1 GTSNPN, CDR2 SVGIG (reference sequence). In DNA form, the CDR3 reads TGTGCCTGGATACAGGGAGTTGTGAACACCATATATTCT. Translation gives CAWIQGVVNTIYS.

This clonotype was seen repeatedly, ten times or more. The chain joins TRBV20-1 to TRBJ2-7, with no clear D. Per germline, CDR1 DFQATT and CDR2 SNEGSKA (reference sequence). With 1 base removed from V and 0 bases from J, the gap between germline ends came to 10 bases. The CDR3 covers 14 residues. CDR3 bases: TGCAGTGCTAGAGCAGCGTTCACCTCCTACGAGCAGTACTTC. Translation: CSARAAFTSYEQYF.

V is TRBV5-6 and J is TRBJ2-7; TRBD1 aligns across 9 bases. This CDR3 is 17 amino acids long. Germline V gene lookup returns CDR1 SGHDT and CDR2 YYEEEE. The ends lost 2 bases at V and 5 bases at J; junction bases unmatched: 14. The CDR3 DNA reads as TGTGCCAGCAGCTTAATAGGCCTGGACAGGGGACTCCACGAGCAGTACTTC. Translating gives CASSLIGLDRGLHEQYF.

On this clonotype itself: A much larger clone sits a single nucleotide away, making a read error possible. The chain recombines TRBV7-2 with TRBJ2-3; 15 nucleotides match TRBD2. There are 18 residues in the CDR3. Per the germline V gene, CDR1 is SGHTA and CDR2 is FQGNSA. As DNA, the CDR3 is TGTGCCAGCAGCTTAGTTCCGGGACTAGCGGGAGGCCGAGATGCGCAGTATTTT. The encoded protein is CASSLVPGLAGGRDAQYF. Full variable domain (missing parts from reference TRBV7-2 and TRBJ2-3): GAGVSQSPSNKVTEKGKDVELRCDPISGHTALYWYRQSLGQGLEFLIYFQGNSAPDKSGLPSDRFSAERTGGSVSTLTIQRTQQEDSAVYLCASSLVPGLAGGRDAQYFGPGTRLTVL.

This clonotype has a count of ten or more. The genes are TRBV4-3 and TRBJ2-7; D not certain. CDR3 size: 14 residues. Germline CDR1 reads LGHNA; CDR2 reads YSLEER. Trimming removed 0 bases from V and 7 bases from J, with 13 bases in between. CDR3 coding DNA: TGCGCCAGCAGCCAAGATCCCGGAACCGAAGAGCAGTACTTC. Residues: CASSQDPGTEEQYF.

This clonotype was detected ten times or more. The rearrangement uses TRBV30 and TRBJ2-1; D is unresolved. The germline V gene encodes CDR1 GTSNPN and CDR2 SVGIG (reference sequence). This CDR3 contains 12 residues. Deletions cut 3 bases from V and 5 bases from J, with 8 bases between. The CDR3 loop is CAWRPENNEQFF. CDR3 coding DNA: TGTGCCTGGAGGCCCGAGAACAATGAGCAGTTCTTC.

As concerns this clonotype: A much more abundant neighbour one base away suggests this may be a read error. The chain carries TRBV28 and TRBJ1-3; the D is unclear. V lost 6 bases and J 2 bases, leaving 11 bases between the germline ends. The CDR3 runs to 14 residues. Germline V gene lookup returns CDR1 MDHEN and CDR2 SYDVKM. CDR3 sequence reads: CASSPRTPGNTIYF. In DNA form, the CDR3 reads TGTGCCAGCAGCCCCAGGACGCCTGGAAACACCATATATTTT.

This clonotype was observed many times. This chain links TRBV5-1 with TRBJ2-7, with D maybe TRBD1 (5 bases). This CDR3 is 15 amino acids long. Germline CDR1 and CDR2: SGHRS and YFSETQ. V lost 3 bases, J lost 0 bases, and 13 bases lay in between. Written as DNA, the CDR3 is TGCGCCAGCAGCTCTCTAGGAGACAGCTCCTACGAGCAGTACTTC. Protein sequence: CASSSLGDSSYEQYF.

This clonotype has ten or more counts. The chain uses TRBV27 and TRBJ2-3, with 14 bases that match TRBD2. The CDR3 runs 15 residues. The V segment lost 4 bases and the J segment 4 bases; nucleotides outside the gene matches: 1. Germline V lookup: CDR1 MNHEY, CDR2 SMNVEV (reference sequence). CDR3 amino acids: CASSWGLAGADTQYF. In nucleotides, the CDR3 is TGTGCCAGCAGTTGGGGACTAGCGGGAGCAGATACGCAGTATTTT.

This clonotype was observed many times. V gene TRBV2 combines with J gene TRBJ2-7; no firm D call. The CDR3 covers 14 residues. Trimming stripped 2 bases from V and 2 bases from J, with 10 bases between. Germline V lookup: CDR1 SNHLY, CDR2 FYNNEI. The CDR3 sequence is CASSEWVGAYEQYF. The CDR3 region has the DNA TGTGCCAGCAGTGAATGGGTTGGGGCCTACGAGCAGTACTTC.

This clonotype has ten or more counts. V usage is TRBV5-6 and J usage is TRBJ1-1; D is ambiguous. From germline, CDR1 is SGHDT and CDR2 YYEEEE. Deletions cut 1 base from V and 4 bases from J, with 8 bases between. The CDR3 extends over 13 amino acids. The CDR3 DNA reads TGTGCCAGCAGCTTGCGCGCGGGCACTGAAGCTTTCTTT. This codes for CASSLRAGTEAFF.

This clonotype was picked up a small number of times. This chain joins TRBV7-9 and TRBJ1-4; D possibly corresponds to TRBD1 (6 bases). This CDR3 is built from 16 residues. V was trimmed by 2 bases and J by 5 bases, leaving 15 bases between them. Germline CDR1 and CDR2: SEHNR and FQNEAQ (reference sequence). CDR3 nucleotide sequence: TGTGCCAGCAGCTTAAAAATGGACAGATTCAATGAAAAACTGTTTTTT. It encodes CASSLKMDRFNEKLFF. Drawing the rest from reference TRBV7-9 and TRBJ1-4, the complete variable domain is DTGVSQNPRHKITKRGQNVTFRCDPISEHNRLYWYRQTLGQGPEFLTYFQNEAQLEKSRLLSDRFSAERPKGSFSTLEIQRTEQGDSAMYLCASSLKMDRFNEKLFFGSGTQLSVL.

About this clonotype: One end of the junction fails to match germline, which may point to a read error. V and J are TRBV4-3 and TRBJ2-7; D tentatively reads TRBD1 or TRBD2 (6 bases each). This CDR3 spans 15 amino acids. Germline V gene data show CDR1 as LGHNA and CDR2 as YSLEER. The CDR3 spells CAGSQGRTASYEQYF. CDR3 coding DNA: TGCGCCGGCAGCCAGGGGAGGACAGCTTCCTACGAGCAGTACTTC.

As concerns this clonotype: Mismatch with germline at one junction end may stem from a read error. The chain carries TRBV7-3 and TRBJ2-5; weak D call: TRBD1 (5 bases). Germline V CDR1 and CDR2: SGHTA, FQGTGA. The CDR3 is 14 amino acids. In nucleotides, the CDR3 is TGTGCCCGCAGCTTATCTTCCAGGGAAGCGCCCCAGTACTTC. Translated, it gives CARSLSSREAPQYF.

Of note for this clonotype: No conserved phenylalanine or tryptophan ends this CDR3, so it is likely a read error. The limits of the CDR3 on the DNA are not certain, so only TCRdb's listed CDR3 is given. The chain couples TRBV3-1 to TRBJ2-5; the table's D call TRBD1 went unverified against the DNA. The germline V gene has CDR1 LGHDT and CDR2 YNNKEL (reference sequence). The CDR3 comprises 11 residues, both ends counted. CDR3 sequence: CASSQGVRGQL.

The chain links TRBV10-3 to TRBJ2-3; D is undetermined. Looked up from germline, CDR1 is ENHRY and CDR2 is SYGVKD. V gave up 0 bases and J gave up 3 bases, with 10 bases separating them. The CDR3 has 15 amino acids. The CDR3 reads CAISESVQHTDTQYF. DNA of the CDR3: TGTGCCATCAGTGAGTCGGTGCAGCATACAGATACGCAGTATTTT.

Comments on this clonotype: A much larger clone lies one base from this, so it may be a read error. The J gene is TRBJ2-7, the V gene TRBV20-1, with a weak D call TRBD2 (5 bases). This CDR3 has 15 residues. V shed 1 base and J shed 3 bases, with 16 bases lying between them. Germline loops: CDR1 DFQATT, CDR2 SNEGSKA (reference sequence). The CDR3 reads CSARAGELRVYEQYF. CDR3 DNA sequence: TGCAGTGCTAGAGCCGGGGAGCTAAGAGTCTACGAGCAGTACTTC.

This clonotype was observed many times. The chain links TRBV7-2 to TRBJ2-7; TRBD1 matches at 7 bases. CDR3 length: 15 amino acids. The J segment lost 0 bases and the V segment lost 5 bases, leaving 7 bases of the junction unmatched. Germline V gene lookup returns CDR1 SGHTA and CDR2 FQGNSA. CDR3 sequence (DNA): TGTGCCAGCAGCACCACAGGGGTATCCTCCTACGAGCAGTACTTC. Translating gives CASSTTGVSSYEQYF.

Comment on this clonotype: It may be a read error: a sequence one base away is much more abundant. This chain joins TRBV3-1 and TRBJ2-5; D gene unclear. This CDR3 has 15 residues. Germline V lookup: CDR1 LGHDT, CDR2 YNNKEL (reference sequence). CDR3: CASSQDWQTQETQHF. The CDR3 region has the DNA TGTGCCAGCAGCCAAGATTGGCAGACCCAAGAGACCCAGCACTTC.

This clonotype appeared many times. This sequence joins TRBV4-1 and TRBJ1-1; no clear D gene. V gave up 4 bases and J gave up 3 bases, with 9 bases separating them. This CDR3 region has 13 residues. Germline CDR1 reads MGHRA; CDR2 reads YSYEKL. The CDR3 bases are TGCGCCAGCAGCCCCGGGTTGTACACTGAAGCTTTCTTT. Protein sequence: CASSPGLYTEAFF.